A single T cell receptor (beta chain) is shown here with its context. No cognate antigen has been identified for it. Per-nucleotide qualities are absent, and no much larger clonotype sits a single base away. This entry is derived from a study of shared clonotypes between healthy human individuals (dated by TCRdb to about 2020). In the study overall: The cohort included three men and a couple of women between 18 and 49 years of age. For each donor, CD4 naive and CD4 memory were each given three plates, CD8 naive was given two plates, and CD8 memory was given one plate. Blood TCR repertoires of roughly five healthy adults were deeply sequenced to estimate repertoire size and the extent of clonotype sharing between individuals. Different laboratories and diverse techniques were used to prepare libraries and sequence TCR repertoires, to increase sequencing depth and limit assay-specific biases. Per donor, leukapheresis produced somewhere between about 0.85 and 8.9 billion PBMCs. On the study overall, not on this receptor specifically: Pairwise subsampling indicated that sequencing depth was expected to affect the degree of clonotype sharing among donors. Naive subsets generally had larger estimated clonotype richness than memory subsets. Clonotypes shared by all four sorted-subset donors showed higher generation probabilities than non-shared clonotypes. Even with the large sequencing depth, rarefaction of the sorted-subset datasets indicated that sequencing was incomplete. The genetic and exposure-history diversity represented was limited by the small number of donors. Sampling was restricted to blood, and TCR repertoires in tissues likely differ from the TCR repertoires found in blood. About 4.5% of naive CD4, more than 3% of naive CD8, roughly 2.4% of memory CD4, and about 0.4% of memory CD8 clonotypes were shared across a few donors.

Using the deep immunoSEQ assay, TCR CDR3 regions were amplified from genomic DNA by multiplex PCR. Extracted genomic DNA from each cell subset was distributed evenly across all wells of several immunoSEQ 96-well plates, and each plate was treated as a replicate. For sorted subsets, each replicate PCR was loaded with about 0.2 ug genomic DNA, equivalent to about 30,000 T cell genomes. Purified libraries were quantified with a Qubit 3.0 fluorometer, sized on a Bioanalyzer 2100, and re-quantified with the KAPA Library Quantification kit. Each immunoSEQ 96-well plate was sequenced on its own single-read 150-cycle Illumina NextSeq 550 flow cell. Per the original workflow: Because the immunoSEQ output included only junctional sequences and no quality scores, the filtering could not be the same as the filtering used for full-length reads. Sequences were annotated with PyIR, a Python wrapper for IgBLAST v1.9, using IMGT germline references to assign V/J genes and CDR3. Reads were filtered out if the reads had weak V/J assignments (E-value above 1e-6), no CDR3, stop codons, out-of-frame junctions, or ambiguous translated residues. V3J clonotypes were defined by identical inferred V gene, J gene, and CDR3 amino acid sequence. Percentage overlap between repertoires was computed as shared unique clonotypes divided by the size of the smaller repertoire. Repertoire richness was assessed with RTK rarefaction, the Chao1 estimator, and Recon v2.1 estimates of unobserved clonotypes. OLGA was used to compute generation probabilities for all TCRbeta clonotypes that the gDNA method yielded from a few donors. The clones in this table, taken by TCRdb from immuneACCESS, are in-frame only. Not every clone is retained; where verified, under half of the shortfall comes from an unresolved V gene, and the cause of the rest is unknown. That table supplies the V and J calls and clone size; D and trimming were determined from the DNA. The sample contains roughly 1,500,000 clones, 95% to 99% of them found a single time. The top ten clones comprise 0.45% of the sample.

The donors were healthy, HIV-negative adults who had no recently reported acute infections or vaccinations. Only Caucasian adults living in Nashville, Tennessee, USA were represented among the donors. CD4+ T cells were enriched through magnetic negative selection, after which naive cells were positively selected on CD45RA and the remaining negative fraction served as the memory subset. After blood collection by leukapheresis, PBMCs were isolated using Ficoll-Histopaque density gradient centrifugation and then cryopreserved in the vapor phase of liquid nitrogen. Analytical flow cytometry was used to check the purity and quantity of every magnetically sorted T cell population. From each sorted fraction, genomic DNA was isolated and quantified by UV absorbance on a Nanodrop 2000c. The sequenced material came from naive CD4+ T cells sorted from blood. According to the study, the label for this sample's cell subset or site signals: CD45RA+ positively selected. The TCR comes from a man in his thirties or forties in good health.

The nucleotide sequence is given as TGTGCCAGCAGCTTAGCGTATGGCTACACCTTC. It translates to CASSLAYGYTF. The rearrangement joined TRBV27 to TRBJ1-2, with the D gene not clear enough to name. CDR1 is given as MNHEY and CDR2 as SMNVEV, both from the germline V gene (reference sequence). Between the V and J ends, shortened by 6 bases and 5 bases respectively, the junction contains 7 bases. The CDR3 goes from the cysteine to the phenylalanine over 11 residues. The entry retains the CDR3 DNA only, 33 bases that are in frame from base 1.